Listed here are 22 T cell receptor beta chains from one sample, sequenced in a study of cytomegalovirus exposure and HLA in healthy donors. Researchers ran the PCR with 60 Vbeta and 13 Jbeta primers. Only in-frame clones appear in the TCRdb table, and some are missing; sequencing was by immunoSEQ multiplex PCR. The sample consists of fewer than 150,000 clones, approximately 80% of them appearing once. Specimen: PBMCs. The receptors derive from a woman under 30 in good health and CMV-seronegative.

The chain is built from TRBV5-1 and TRBJ2-2; 11 nucleotides match TRBD2. With 2 bases clipped from V and 2 bases from J, the junction kept 2 bases outside the gene matches. The length of the CDR3 is 16 residues. Germline lookup yields CDR1 SGHRS and CDR2 YFSETQ. CDR3 in amino acids: CASSFGTSGNTGELFF. For the CDR3, the DNA is TGCGCCAGCAGCTTTGGGACTAGCGGTAACACCGGGGAGCTGTTTTTT.

There are a few counts of this clone. This chain uses TRBV6-1 with TRBJ1-3; tentative D call: TRBD1 (5 bases). This CDR3 has 15 amino acids. The germline V and J ends were trimmed by 2 bases and 4 bases, with 12 bases remaining between them. Germline CDR1 is MNHNS and CDR2 is SASEGT. CDR3 nucleotide sequence: TGTGCCAGCAGTGAACTGGAAGGGGAAGGAAACACCATATATTTT. Translating it yields CASSELEGEGNTIYF.

The chain employs TRBV5-1 and TRBJ1-2; TRBD1 matches 8 bases. Germline trimming cut 3 bases from V and 4 bases from J; bases unmatched to any gene: 8. Germline V CDR1 and CDR2: SGHRS, YFSETQ. The CDR3 length is 15 residues. Written as DNA, the CDR3 is TGCGCCAGCAGCTCCGGACAGGGCCTCGGCTATGGCTACACCTTC. Protein: CASSSGQGLGYGYTF.

The chain joins TRBV9 to TRBJ2-6; 7 bases are a match to TRBD2. The CDR3 totals 16 residues. Per the germline V gene, CDR1 is SGDLS and CDR2 is YYNGEE. V shed 3 bases and J 2 bases; nucleotides not matched to a gene: 5. The CDR3 is CASSAWGGAGANVLTF. Written as DNA, the CDR3 is TGTGCCAGCAGCGCCTGGGGGGGGGCTGGGGCCAACGTCCTGACTTTC.

This chain links TRBV2 with TRBJ1-4; a weak D match, TRBD1 (6 bases). CDR1 SNHLY and CDR2 FYNNEI come from the germline V gene. The CDR3 totals 15 residues. Trimming cost V 8 bases and J 7 bases, with 20 bases left between them. The CDR3 loop reads CASSDYRERGEKLFF. CDR3 nucleotides: TGTGCCAGCTCCGATTACAGGGAGAGGGGTGAAAAACTGTTTTTT.

This clone is a singleton in its sample. Other DNA sequences in the sample encode the same CDR3. The chain uses TRBV5-1 and TRBJ2-4; 10 bases match TRBD1. Germline V gene data show CDR1 as SGHRS and CDR2 as YFSETQ. The CDR3 spans 14 residues. The V and J ends lost 2 bases and 8 bases, in that order; junction bases with no gene match: 4. DNA for the CDR3: TGCGCCAGCAGCTTCACCGGGACAGGGGACATTCAGTACTTC. As protein: CASSFTGTGDIQYF.

This clone was seen a few times. This rearrangement joins TRBV19 to TRBJ2-1; 7 bases agree with TRBD2. Germline-derived CDR1 and CDR2 are LNHDA and SQIVND (reference sequence). The CDR3 length is 15 residues. The V and J ends lost 6 bases and 10 bases, in that order; junction bases with no gene match: 15. The CDR3, as DNA: TGTGCCAGTAGCCGGGGACTATCGGGGATTTACGAGCAGTTCTTC. It yields the protein CASSRGLSGIYEQFF.

V and J are TRBV5-4 and TRBJ2-1, with D tentatively TRBD2 (5 bases). Germline V gene data show CDR1 as SGHNT and CDR2 as YYREEE (reference sequence). Trimming cost V 4 bases and J 4 bases, with 12 bases left between them. This CDR3 has 14 residues. The CDR3 is CASSEPGNYNEQFF. The CDR3 DNA is TGTGCCAGCAGCGAGCCCGGGAATTACAATGAGCAGTTCTTC.

The chain uses TRBV7-2 and TRBJ1-5; D is ambiguous. The CDR3 runs 12 residues. V was clipped by 3 bases and J by 6 bases, with 6 bases between them. Germline V lookup: CDR1 SGHTA, CDR2 FQGNSA. In DNA form, the CDR3 reads TGTGCCAGCAGCTTCCCGGGTCAGCCCCAGCATTTT. This encodes CASSFPGQPQHF.

Concerning this clone: A junction end diverges from the germline sequence, so it may reflect a read error. V gene TRBV28 combines with J gene TRBJ2-7; the match to TRBD1 covers 9 bases. CDR3 length: 13 residues. Germline V gives CDR1 MDHEN, CDR2 SYDVKM. For the CDR3, the DNA is TGTGCCAGCAGCAAAGCCGGGACAGGGACCCCTTCCTTC. This encodes CASSKAGTGTPSF.

The chain recombines TRBV19 with TRBJ2-2; D might be TRBD1 (5 bases). V lost 5 bases and J lost 7, with 14 bases in between. The germline CDR1 and CDR2 sequences are LNHDA and SQIVND (reference sequence). The CDR3 contains 14 residues. CDR3 protein: CASSEQAWVGELFF. CDR3 bases: TGTGCCAGTAGTGAACAGGCCTGGGTCGGGGAGCTGTTTTTT.

The gene calls are TRBV6-1 and TRBJ1-1; the D gene is possibly TRBD1 (5 bases). Germline V gene lookup returns CDR1 MNHNS and CDR2 SASEGT. V shed 7 bases and J shed 10 bases, with 19 bases lying between them. This CDR3 contains 13 residues. CDR3 amino acids: CASIGAAVLVAFF. Here the CDR3 DNA reads TGTGCCAGCATAGGGGCAGCCGTATTGGTAGCTTTCTTT.

The chain recombines TRBV28 with TRBJ2-3; TRBD1 agrees at 7 bases. From germline, CDR1 is MDHEN and CDR2 SYDVKM. Unmatched junction bases numbered 24, after V lost 10 bases and J lost 14 bases. The CDR3 extends over 15 amino acids. The CDR3 is CAISQAPQTGKGPYF. CDR3 nucleotide sequence: TGTGCCATCAGCCAGGCCCCCCAGACAGGGAAAGGTCCGTATTTT.

The chain recombines TRBV27 with TRBJ1-6, with D possibly matching TRBD1 (5 bases). Germline V gene lookup returns CDR1 MNHEY and CDR2 SMNVEV (reference sequence). The CDR3 length is 15 residues. V lost 5 bases to trimming and J lost 6 bases, with 14 bases between them. Here the CDR3 reads CASSPWGVSNSPLHF. In nucleotides, the CDR3 is TGTGCCAGCAGTCCCTGGGGGGTTAGTAATTCACCCCTCCACTTT.

The J gene is TRBJ2-2, the V gene TRBV27, with D tentatively TRBD1 (5 bases). CDR1 is MNHEY, CDR2 SMNVEV, per germline (reference sequence). V was shortened by 5 bases and J by 3 bases, with 10 bases between the two germline ends. The CDR3 covers 14 residues. The CDR3 region has the DNA TGTGCCAGCAGTCCAGGACAATACACCGGGGAGCTGTTTTTT. This encodes CASSPGQYTGELFF.

The V and J genes are TRBV28 and TRBJ1-2; weak D call: TRBD1 (6 bases). V was cut by 7 bases and J by 3 bases, with 24 bases left in between. This CDR3 has 17 residues. Germline CDR1 MDHEN, CDR2 SYDVKM. The CDR3 DNA is TGTGCCAGCACCACGTGGACGGGGGGGGCGGTCGACTATGGCTACACCTTC. Protein sequence: CASTTWTGGAVDYGYTF.

The chain employs TRBV6-4 and TRBJ2-1; D is unclear. The CDR3 is made up of 13 amino acids. Germline CDR1 MRHNA, CDR2 SNTAGT. The V end lost 3 bases, the J end lost 2 bases, and 5 bases lay between the germline ends. CDR3 DNA sequence: TGTGCCAGCAGTGAAGCCCCCTACAATGAGCAGTTCTTC. This encodes CASSEAPYNEQFF.

The rearrangement links TRBV5-1 to TRBJ2-2; 7 bases match TRBD1. Germline trimming cut 3 bases from V and 2 bases from J; bases unmatched to any gene: 4. This CDR3 comprises 15 residues. The germline V gene encodes CDR1 SGHRS and CDR2 YFSETQ. The CDR3 here is CASSSGTANTGELFF. CDR3 sequence (DNA): TGCGCCAGCAGCTCGGGGACAGCTAACACCGGGGAGCTGTTTTTT.

This chain uses TRBV6-1 with TRBJ1-2; D uncertain. The CDR3 spans 15 residues. V was clipped by 11 bases and J by 1 base, with 20 bases between them. Germline V CDR1 and CDR2: MNHNS, SASEGT. The CDR3 loop is CAVATGSALNYGYTF. CDR3 coding DNA: TGTGCCGTAGCAACCGGCAGCGCTCTTAACTATGGCTACACCTTC.

This rearrangement joins TRBV7-9 to TRBJ1-2; possibly TRBD1 for D (6 bases). Trimming removed 0 bases from V and 3 bases from J, with 8 bases in between. The CDR3 has 14 amino acids. The germline V gene encodes CDR1 SEHNR and CDR2 FQNEAQ (reference sequence). CDR3 DNA: TGTGCCAGCAGCTTAGCTCGGACAGACTATGGCTACACCTTC. Translation: CASSLARTDYGYTF.

The chain joins TRBV27 to TRBJ1-4, with unresolved D. The CDR3 spans 15 residues. Trimming stripped 6 bases from V and 0 bases from J, with 11 bases between. Germline V gene data show CDR1 as MNHEY and CDR2 as SMNVEV (reference sequence). CDR3 residues: CASSSGSATNEKLFF. The CDR3 DNA sequence: TGTGCCAGCAGCTCCGGGTCAGCAACTAATGAAAAACTGTTTTTT.

J is TRBJ2-1 and V is TRBV7-9; 9 nucleotides align to TRBD2. This CDR3 comprises 15 residues. The germline V gene has CDR1 SEHNR and CDR2 FQNEAQ (reference sequence). Unmatched junction bases numbered 7, after V lost 2 bases and J lost 8 bases. For the CDR3, the DNA is TGTGCCAGCAGCTTATTGGTAGCGGGAGCCCATGAGCAGTTCTTC. Its protein product is CASSLLVAGAHEQFF. The whole variable domain, filled in from reference TRBV7-9 and TRBJ2-1, reads DTGVSQNPRHKITKRGQNVTFRCDPISEHNRLYWYRQTLGQGPEFLTYFQNEAQLEKSRLLSDRFSAERPKGSFSTLEIQRTEQGDSAMYLCASSLLVAGAHEQFFGPGTRLTVL.